This T cell receptor (beta chain) was captured in a study of PD-1 blockade in classical Hodgkin lymphoma (dated by TCRdb to between 2020 and 2021). At the level of the whole study: Nivolumab dosing was 3 mg/kg intravenously every 2 weeks, continuing until either disease progression or unacceptable toxicity. The study used CyTOF and TCR beta sequencing to define a peripheral blood immune signature of response to PD-1 blockade in classical Hodgkin lymphoma.

Worth noting for this clone: This receptor's antigen is unknown. One base away there is no much larger clone; base qualities are not given.

Taken from the germline V gene, the CDR1 and CDR2 loops are WSHSY and SAAADI. Trimming removed 2 bases from V and 5 bases from J, leaving 10 bases between the germline ends. The CDR3 goes from the cysteine to the phenylalanine over 13 residues. Only the CDR3 region is kept as DNA, spanning 39 bases read in frame from base 1. Per the publication, the time point label means: cycle 4 day 1 (C4D1), after five to seven weeks of nivolumab. All trial patients had relapsed after autologous stem cell transplantation, with cohorts A, B and C differing in prior brentuximab vedotin exposure. A total of roughly 57 patients with relapsed/refractory classical Hodgkin lymphoma made up the trial cohort, and each patient's best overall response was complete response, partial response or progressive disease. Trial patients were treated with single-agent nivolumab in the multi-cohort phase II CheckMate 205 trial. An independent review committee assessed best overall response by applying the 2007 International Working Group response criteria. Trial PBMCs were collected immediately before nivolumab initiation (C1D1) and during therapy at cycle 2 day 1 and cycle 4 day 1. Peripheral blood was collected in 8 mL Vacutainer Cell Preparation Tubes, from which PBMCs were isolated by centrifugation and then cryopreserved.

The Qiagen DNeasy kit was used to extract genomic DNA from unsorted PBMCs and from the negatively selected CD4+ and CD8+ fractions. Using primers that anneal to V and J segments, immunoSEQ multiplex PCR amplified the TCR beta CDR3 regions. A synthetic immune receptor repertoire was used to minimize amplification bias, and any remaining bias was removed computationally after sequencing. The authors processed their data as follows. Custom Python scripts were used to quantify repertoire diversity as the Shannon entropy index. Unsorted, CD4+ and CD8+ repertoires were examined separately, except in combined analyses, for which CD4+ and CD8+ sequences were merged in silico. Clonal expansion was defined as at least a 2-fold frequency increase after treatment relative to C1D1, with a pseudocount of 0.5 for undetected baseline clones. Clones with 0 or 1 copy at C1D1 were defined as singleton clones, while clones with 2 or more copies were defined as non-singleton clones. Clones expanded in unsorted samples were annotated as CD4+, CD8+ or unknown by matching protein sequences in sorted samples from the same patient. Wilcoxon tests were applied to paired samples to test diversity changes from C1D1 to C4D1. TCRdb's version of the immuneACCESS table is confined to in-frame rearrangements and falls short of the full clone set. An unresolved V gene accounts for under half of the shortfall where checked; the remainder is of unknown origin. V, J and clone size reflect that table, while D and trimming were determined from the DNA. The sample has more than 95,000 clones on record, approximately 90% of them singletons. Around 20% of the sample is taken by the ten largest.

What the work shows at the level of the full study, not this receptor alone: Among trial patients, those achieving complete response had baseline diversity similar to that of newly diagnosed patients, while diversity was significantly lower in partial responders and progressors. Only a single clinical trial cohort was studied, and what caused the repertoire differences, possibly disease activity or prior therapy, remained undefined. CD4+ but not CD8+ TCR diversity rose significantly by C4D1 (p=0.0027 vs p=0.16), most apparent in complete responders (p=0.02). Baseline TCR diversity was reported to be lower in newly diagnosed patients than in healthy donors and to be lower still in relapsed/refractory patients. Lower diversity was seen in patients whose nivolumab began less than 1 year after ASCT, and these patients were left out of later analyses so that immune reconstitution would not confound the results.

Here the chain combines TRBV10-2 and TRBJ2-7, with the D gene not clear enough to name. This sequence originates from a human donor with classical Hodgkin lymphoma. The input for sequencing was peripheral blood mononuclear cells (PBMCs), taken before the fourth cycle of nivolumab. The DNA sequence reads TGCGCCAGCAGTGAGGCGGTAGGCCACGAGCAGTACTTC. Its translation is CASSEAVGHEQYF.